This TCR beta chain was captured by sequencing in a study of blood T cells in healthy people across ages. Study-wide results and limits: Estimated diversity that came from one million T cells was considered an underestimate. Age advanced and TCR beta diversity per million T cells fell, roughly linearly.

Ranging in age from about 6 to 100, the donors were healthy Caucasian individuals from Russia. A second roughly 6 to 11 cycle PCR used barcoded and J-beta primers. Each of the cDNA molecules was tagged by a template-switch adaptor with 12 random nucleotides. TCRdb analysed the 5' RACE reads with MiXCR anew, one entry per CDR3 protein. In the table there are about 720,000 distinct CDR3 sequences, 20% to 25% of which are singletons. This clonotype came up a few times. Its target is not known. This CDR3 region has 13 residues. Between the trimmed V and J ends, which lost 0 bases and 8 bases, there was a span of 8 bases. Germline V gene lookup returns CDR1 SGHVS and CDR2 FNYEAQ.

This receptor was taken from an older man in good health. This chain links TRBV7-6 with TRBJ2-4, with D uncertain. Sequencing used blood. The chain's CDR3 is CASSLALSDIQYF. The CDR3 DNA is TGTGCCAGCAGCTTAGCTTTAAGCGACATTCAGTACTTC. The variable domain in full, completed from reference TRBV7-6 and TRBJ2-4, reads GAGVSQSPRYKVTKRGQDVALRCDPISGHVSLYWYRQALGQGPEFLTYFNYEAQQDKSGLPNDRFSAERPEGSISTLTIQRTEQRDSAMYRCASSLALSDIQYFGAGTRLSVL.